The present T cell receptor beta chain was sequenced within a study of tumor and adjacent non-tumor tissue in lung cancer (dated by TCRdb to 2016 to 2018). At the level of the whole study: By cancer type, the cohort comprised eleven to twelve adenocarcinoma patients, a couple of squamous cell carcinoma patients and 1 small cell lung cancer patient. The roughly 15 patients were aged about 31 to 85 years, included about 10 men and 5 women, and had TNM stage I to III disease. Using bulk TCRbeta repertoires from some 16 lung cancer patients, the study set lung tumor tissue side by side with matched distant non-tumor lung tissue. A total of some 130,000,000 productive TCRbeta reads were generated by sequencing, corresponding to an average of roughly 4 million reads per sample. TCRbeta CDR3 sequencing was performed on roughly 32 paired specimens, with one tumor sample and one normal lung sample collected per patient.

RNA was extracted from bulk unsorted tissue and checked for quality with a NanoDrop ND-1000 and an Agilent 2100. Normal lung samples were distant non-tumor tissue taken more than 3 cm from the tumor edge. All donors had newly diagnosed lung cancer, had not received prior chemotherapy, and were admitted for thoracic surgery in China between August and November 2014. The study excluded patients who had received radiotherapy or chemotherapy before or who had another cancer at the same time. Surgical tissue pieces of roughly 1-2.2 cm3 were preserved in RNAlater solution and were kept at -80 degrees C until use. Study-wide findings and limitations: Peripheral blood was not sequenced, so blood TCRbeta repertoires in these lung cancer patients were not examined. TCR diversity was significantly higher in younger patients, and higher tumor TCR diversity was associated with shorter overall and disease-free survival. In normal lung, the top 100 clones accounted for a significantly larger cumulative share of the repertoire than in tumor tissue. The sequencing platform is not named in the methods, and unique molecular identifiers are not mentioned. Significantly higher TCR diversity (inverse Simpson) was observed in tumor tissue than in normal lung tissue (around 450 vs 150, P = 0.0075, Mann-Whitney U test). The cohort had only about 15 patients, and the authors noted that larger samples and more detailed clinical data are needed.

To note about this clonotype: The antigen this receptor binds is unknown. A read error is possible here, since a much larger clone lies one base away.

Libraries were built with multiplex PCR. Sequencing was carried out with an Illumina HiSeq 2500. TCRbeta libraries were built by three rounds of nested PCR using primers (Table S4), following protocols modified from ARM-PCR. Before sequencing, PCR products in the 200-500 bp range were cut out of the gel and cleaned up using the QIAquick gel extraction kit. The study's own analysis went as follows. Trimmomatic was used to clean the reads, FLASH merged the cleaned reads into complete CDR3 sequences, and MiTCR assigned the sequences to V(D)J germline segments. VDJtools was used to compute clonal diversity as the inverse Simpson's index. In-frame sequences without a premature stop codon were defined as productive reads. Through fastp at Q25 and MiXCR, TCRdb rebuilt clones from the public reads, retaining in-frame beta chains. Here each entry gathers all rows of one CDR3 protein and keeps the most common genes and DNA. These V and J calls rely on TCRdb rather than the paper's analysis. This sample gives 70,000 to 90,000 distinct CDR3 sequences in total; 65% to 75% of them show up just once. The top ten clones comprise roughly a quarter of the sample.

The material sequenced was distant non-tumor lung tissue. The source is a woman aged 50 to 65 with non-small cell lung cancer.

Read as DNA, the sequence is TGCGGTGCTAGAACTAGCGGGAGGGCCAATGAGCAGTTCTTC. Its protein product is CGARTSGRANEQFF. The sequence is built from TRBV20-1 and TRBJ2-1, with TRBD2 matching 13 junction bases. CDR1 is given as DFQATT and CDR2 as SNEGSKA, both from the germline V gene (reference sequence). The CDR3 contains 14 residues, cysteine and phenylalanine counted. Of the read, only the CDR3 DNA is kept; its 42 bases are in frame from base 1.